The T cell receptor (beta chain) under discussion was sequenced for a study of neurological immune-mediated disorders. It was from 2 million PBMCs stored at -80 C that the unsorted libraries were obtained. Findings and caveats of the study: Because no CDR3 amino acid sequences were shared across subjects by expanded clones, private repertoires were suggested in all groups.

TCRdb fed the 5' RACE reads into MiXCR, producing one record per CDR3 protein. The sample lists tens of thousands of distinct CDR3 sequences, about 4% occurring once. Germline V gene lookup returns CDR1 LGHDT and CDR2 YNNKEL (reference sequence). V was cut by 4 bases and J by 9 bases, with 16 bases left in between. This CDR3 spans 14 amino acids. This clonotype has at least ten counts. Its antigen is unknown. V is TRBV3-1 and J is TRBJ2-1; D is perhaps TRBD1 (6 bases). Material for sequencing was PBMCs. The sequence came from a woman between 50 and 59 years old with multiple sclerosis. CDR3 loop: CASSPDAVRGEQFF. DNA for the CDR3: TGTGCCAGCAGCCCCGATGCGGTCAGGGGTGAGCAGTTCTTC.